Listed below are T cell receptor beta chains from one sample, sequenced in a study of shared clonotypes between healthy human individuals. Sequenced by immunoSEQ multiplex PCR; TCRdb stores in-frame clones only, minus some. The data show about 600,000 clones, around 97% seen once. What was sequenced was naive CD4+ T cells sorted from blood. These TCRs come from a woman in her thirties in good health. CDR3s include the opening cysteine and the closing phenylalanine or tryptophan. A D gene is named only where the DNA matches it firmly. Part of the rows lack a size; the others show once, few, many or a class for expanded clones.

d_gene	abundance	v_gene	j_gene	CDR3nt	CDR3aa
.	once	TRBV19	TRBJ1-5	TGTGCCAGTAGTCCAGAATCCGGGACAATCGGTAGCAATCAGCCCCAGCATTTT	CASSPESGTIGSNQPQHF
TRBD2	.	TRBV5-1	TRBJ2-7	TGCGCCAGCAGCTTGGCGGTGAGGACGGGCGGGAGCTCCTACGAGCAGTACTTC	CASSLAVRTGGSSYEQYF
.	once	TRBV13	TRBJ2-5	TGTGCCAGCAGCTTAGCTCAAGTAGTCGGGGCCATCCAAGAGACCCAGTACTTC	CASSLAQVVGAIQETQYF
.	.	TRBV11-2	TRBJ2-1	TGTGCCAGCAGCTTAGGACTACACAATGAGCAGTTCTTC	CASSLGLHNEQFF
.	.	TRBV5-4	TRBJ2-1	TGTGCCAGCAGCTTGGCTTGGCACAGCTCCTACAATGAGCAGTTCTTC	CASSLAWHSSYNEQFF
.	.	TRBV6-1	TRBJ2-5	TGTGCCAGCAACTTTTGGGGGGAGACCCAGTACTTC	CASNFWGETQYF
TRBD1	.	TRBV27	TRBJ1-1	TGTGCCAGCAGCCGCCTATCCCCAACAGGGGCTCGTACTGAAGCTTTCTTT	CASSRLSPTGARTEAFF
TRBD2	.	TRBV19	TRBJ2-2	TGTGCCAGTAGTGGCACTAGCGGGAGCGGCACCGGGGAGCTGTTTTTT	CASSGTSGSGTGELFF
.	.	TRBV20-1	TRBJ2-1	TGCAGTGCAATTGCAGGCAATGAGCAGTTCTTC	CSAIAGNEQFF
.	.	TRBV4-2	TRBJ2-1	TGTGCCAGCAGCCAAGAGGGGACAACCTACAATGAGCAGTTCTTC	CASSQEGTTYNEQFF